Presented here are 31 T cell receptor beta chains from one specimen sequenced in a study of CD8 T cells in Susac syndrome. Reverse transcription of roughly 0.5 to 1 ug RNA was carried out with random hexamers. TCRdb used MiXCR to reprocess the immunoSEQ multiplex PCR reads, holding one entry per CDR3 protein. The sample yields fewer than 350,000 distinct CDR3 sequences, around 91% seen once. The sample was CD8+ T cells from PBMCs. These receptors all come from a human donor with multiple sclerosis.

The V call is TRBV15, the J call TRBJ2-5; 7 bases align to TRBD2. This CDR3 has 15 residues. CDR1 is LNHNV and CDR2 is YYDKDF in the germline V gene (reference sequence). The ends lost 0 bases at V and 6 bases at J; junction bases unmatched: 7. CDR3: CATSRDKSGGQTQYF. In DNA, the CDR3 is TGTGCCACCAGCAGAGATAAGTCGGGGGGTCAGACCCAGTACTTC.

This chain links TRBV5-5 with TRBJ2-7; 10 bases are shared with TRBD1. Germline assignment: CDR1 SGHKS and CDR2 YYEKEE (reference sequence). The trim removed 1 base at V and 6 bases at J, leaving 7 bases unmatched. The CDR3 spans 15 residues. This chain's CDR3 is CASSLSGTGVLEQYF. The DNA for the CDR3 is TGTGCCAGCAGCTTGTCCGGGACAGGGGTTCTCGAGCAGTACTTC.

This rearrangement joins TRBV28 to TRBJ1-4; the D gene is possibly TRBD1 (5 bases). With 2 bases removed from V and 7 bases from J, the gap between germline ends came to 17 bases. Germline loops: CDR1 MDHEN, CDR2 SYDVKM. The CDR3 sequence is 16 residues long. CDR3 sequence: CASSLRQRNRGEKLFF. The DNA for the CDR3 is TGTGCCAGCAGTTTAAGACAGCGAAATCGGGGTGAAAAACTGTTTTTT.

The J gene is TRBJ2-1, the V gene TRBV2; D gene uncertain. V was clipped by 3 bases and J by 4 bases, with 10 bases between them. This CDR3 comprises 14 residues. Germline CDR1 SNHLY, CDR2 FYNNEI. The CDR3, as DNA: TGTGCCAGCAGTGATGGGCTGGGTTACAATGAGCAGTTCTTC. This sequence encodes CASSDGLGYNEQFF.

V gene TRBV24-1 combines with J gene TRBJ1-1, with D unclear. Germline assignment: CDR1 KGHDR and CDR2 SFDVKD. The CDR3 is 13 amino acids. V was clipped by 4 bases and J by 4 bases, with 9 bases between them. CDR3 DNA sequence: TGTGCCACCAGTGACCCAAGTGGCACTGAAGCTTTCTTT. It encodes CATSDPSGTEAFF.

The chain carries TRBV5-4 and TRBJ2-7, with TRBD1 identical over 9 bases. Germline values: CDR1 SGHNT, CDR2 YYREEE (reference sequence). This CDR3 has 14 amino acids. J was trimmed by 5 bases and V by 1 base; bases with no gene match: 4. The CDR3 bases are TGTGCCAGCAGCTTGCTTGGGACAGGGAACGAGCAGTACTTC. Protein product: CASSLLGTGNEQYF.

V and J are TRBV28 and TRBJ2-1, with no clear D. This CDR3 contains 14 residues. Looked up from germline, CDR1 is MDHEN and CDR2 is SYDVKM. Trimming stripped 3 bases from V and 5 bases from J, with 11 bases between. CDR3 coding DNA: TGTGCCAGCAGTTTGATGGACCAAAACAATGAGCAGTTCTTC. It codes for CASSLMDQNNEQFF.

The chain uses TRBV4-2 and TRBJ2-7; the D is unclear. Germline lookup yields CDR1 LGHNA and CDR2 YNFKEQ. The CDR3 length is 13 residues. V was pared by 4 bases and J by 3 bases, with 10 bases between. The CDR3 bases are TGTGCCAGCAGCCCCTATCGAAACTACGAGCAGTACTTC. The encoded protein is CASSPYRNYEQYF.

The table lists this clonotype with a few counts. V is TRBV6-5 and J is TRBJ2-5, with D perhaps matching TRBD1 (5 bases). V lost 7 bases and J lost 2, with 14 bases in between. Germline CDR1 and CDR2: MNHEY and SVGAGI. The CDR3 sequence is 14 residues long. CDR3 sequence reads: CASKLHRQQETQYF. The CDR3 DNA follows: TGTGCCAGCAAGTTACACCGACAGCAAGAGACCCAGTACTTC.

The chain has TRBV7-9 and TRBJ2-2; TRBD2 agrees at 7 bases. Germline lookup yields CDR1 SEHNR and CDR2 FQNEAQ (reference sequence). This CDR3 spans 18 amino acids. Germline trimming cut 5 bases from V and 1 base from J; bases unmatched to any gene: 13. The CDR3 reads CASSPPPAGGRNTGELFF. The CDR3 nucleotides are TGTGCCAGCAGCCCACCCCCTGCCGGGGGGAGGAACACCGGGGAGCTGTTTTTT.

This chain links TRBV2 with TRBJ2-2, with D hard to call. The V end was cut by 11 bases, the J end by 2 bases, with 15 bases between. CDR1 and CDR2 from the germline V gene are SNHLY and FYNNEI. This CDR3 has 14 amino acids. CDR3 region: CAFLRDDNTGELFF. Here the CDR3 DNA reads TGTGCCTTTCTTCGTGACGATAACACCGGGGAGCTGTTTTTT.

This chain connects TRBV20-1 to TRBJ2-2; D ambiguous. The CDR3 has 11 residues. Germline V lookup: CDR1 DFQATT, CDR2 SNEGSKA (reference sequence). The ends were cut back, 5 bases at V and 3 bases at J, with 4 bases in the middle. The CDR3 DNA reads as TGCAGTGCTCCGTACACCGGGGAGCTGTTTTTT. Translated, it gives CSAPYTGELFF.

The chain carries TRBV27 and TRBJ2-3, with 8 bases that match TRBD2. The V segment lost 7 bases and the J segment 6 bases; nucleotides outside the gene matches: 9. CDR3 length equals 14 residues. The germline CDR1 and CDR2 sequences are MNHEY and SMNVEV (reference sequence). CDR3 region: CASTFGGGDDTQYF. The CDR3 DNA is TGTGCCAGCACCTTCGGGGGGGGCGACGATACGCAGTATTTT.

The CDR3 loop is CASSSQGAFHNEQFF. In DNA, the CDR3 is TGTGCCAGCAGCTCTCAGGGGGCGTTCCACAATGAGCAGTTCTTC. The chain uses TRBV7-9 and TRBJ2-1; 8 bases are a match to TRBD1. This CDR3 has 15 amino acids. Looked up from germline, CDR1 is SEHNR and CDR2 is FQNEAQ (reference sequence). V lost 4 bases to trimming and J lost 5 bases; unmatched junction nucleotides: 7.

The chain joins TRBV6-5 to TRBJ2-2; no reliable D call. Per the germline V gene, CDR1 is MNHEY and CDR2 is SVGAGI. The CDR3 runs to 13 residues. V gave up 7 bases and J gave up 4 bases, with 10 bases separating them. The CDR3 here is CASTRAGTGELFF. The CDR3 DNA follows: TGTGCCAGCACTCGCGCAGGCACCGGGGAGCTGTTTTTT.

CDR3 loop: CSARGTSGPTDTQYF. The CDR3 region has the DNA TGCAGTGCTAGAGGGACTAGCGGCCCCACAGATACGCAGTATTTT. The chain joins TRBV20-1 to TRBJ2-3; TRBD2 agrees at 10 bases. Germline-derived CDR1 and CDR2 are DFQATT and SNEGSKA (reference sequence). The CDR3 extends over 15 amino acids. After removal of 1 base from V and 2 bases from J, the junction contained 3 bases not matched to a gene.

Notes on this clonotype: Germline and junction disagree at one end, which may indicate a read error. V usage is TRBV27 and J usage is TRBJ2-7; 12 positions agree with TRBD2. This CDR3 has 15 residues. Germline lookup yields CDR1 MNHEY and CDR2 SMNVEV (reference sequence). CDR3 residues: CASSLSWASGREQHF. The CDR3 DNA reads as TGTGCCAGCAGTTTATCGTGGGCTAGCGGGAGGGAGCAGCACTTC.

This clonotype was seen once. This sequence joins TRBV19 and TRBJ1-5; perhaps TRBD1 as D (5 bases). The V gene's germline CDR1 is LNHDA and CDR2 SQIVND (reference sequence). The CDR3 is 15 amino acids. Trimming shortened V by 5 bases and J by 4 bases, and 15 bases separated the two germline ends. The CDR3 reads CASSVGQGGNQPQHF. The CDR3 region has the DNA TGTGCCAGTAGTGTGGGGCAGGGTGGGAATCAGCCCCAGCATTTT. Using reference TRBV19 and TRBJ1-5 for the parts outside the CDR3, the full variable domain is DGGITQSPKYLFRKEGQNVTLSCEQNLNHDAMYWYRQDPGQGLRLIYYSQIVNDFQKGDIAEGYSVSREKKESFPLTVTSAQKNPTAFYLCASSVGQGGNQPQHFGDGTRLSIL.

The chain couples TRBV9 to TRBJ1-3; D may be TRBD1 (5 bases). The CDR3 sequence is 14 residues long. CDR1 is SGDLS, CDR2 YYNGEE, per germline. V was shortened by 3 bases and J by 4 bases, with 11 bases between the two germline ends. CDR3 sequence: CASSARREGNTIYF. CDR3 coding DNA: TGTGCCAGCAGCGCTCGCAGGGAAGGAAACACCATATATTTT. Variable domain in full (rest from reference TRBV9 and TRBJ1-3): DSGVTQTPKHLITATGQRVTLRCSPRSGDLSVYWYQQSLDQGLQFLIQYYNGEERAKGNILERFSAQQFPDLHSELNLSSLELGDSALYFCASSARREGNTIYFGEGSWLTVV.

The J gene is TRBJ2-1, the V gene TRBV12-3 or TRBV12-4, with TRBD1 identical over 9 bases. V trimming: 2 bases; J trimming: 5 bases; junction bases outside the gene matches: 4. The CDR3 spans 15 residues. CDR3 protein: CASSLMGQGDNEQFF. The DNA of the CDR3 is TGTGCCAGCAGTTTAATGGGACAGGGTGACAATGAGCAGTTCTTC.

The chain employs TRBV2 and TRBJ2-7, with D perhaps assigned TRBD1 or TRBD2 (5 bases each). Germline CDR1 is SNHLY and CDR2 is FYNNEI. V lost 9 bases, J lost 8 bases, and 20 bases lay in between. The CDR3 spans 13 residues. In nucleotides, the CDR3 is TGTGCCAGTCTACCGGGACCCAGAGGAAAGCAGTACTTC. It specifies CASLPGPRGKQYF. Variable domain in full (rest from reference TRBV2 and TRBJ2-7): EPEVTQTPSHQVTQMGQEVILRCVPISNHLYFYWYRQILGQKVEFLVSFYNNEISEKSEIFDDQFSVERPDGSNFTLKIRSTKLEDSAMYFCASLPGPRGKQYFGPGTRLTVT.

This clonotype was counted between two and nine times. J is TRBJ1-5 and V is TRBV4-1; possibly TRBD1 for D (5 bases). The CDR3 is 15 residues long. The germline gives CDR1 MGHRA, CDR2 YSYEKL. The V gene lost 4 bases and the J gene lost 7 bases, with 17 bases spanning the gap. CDR3 bases: TGCGCCAGCAGCCTCGAAATGACAGCGGGCCAGCCCCAGCATTTT. Amino acids: CASSLEMTAGQPQHF.

The chain uses TRBV6-6 and TRBJ2-1; 9 nucleotides align to TRBD2. Trimming cost V 7 bases and J 6 bases; bases outside gene matches: 13. Germline CDR1 MNHNY, CDR2 SVGAGI (reference sequence). The CDR3 contains 16 residues. The CDR3 coding sequence is TGTGCCAGCACCCTAAGACCGGGACTAGCTGCCAATGAGCAGTTCTTC. Protein: CASTLRPGLAANEQFF.

The rearrangement uses TRBV20-1 and TRBJ2-4, with TRBD2 matching 8 bases. The junction had 5 bases not matched to a gene; V was cut back by 0 bases and J by 4 bases. CDR1 is DFQATT and CDR2 is SNEGSKA in the germline V gene (reference sequence). This CDR3 is built from 15 residues. CDR3 DNA: TGCAGTGCTAGAGACGGGACTAGAGTAAAAAACATTCAGTACTTC. This gives the protein CSARDGTRVKNIQYF.

This chain uses TRBV20-1 with TRBJ2-1; 7 nucleotides line up with TRBD2. Germline V CDR1 and CDR2: DFQATT, SNEGSKA (reference sequence). The CDR3 loop spans 13 amino acids. V shed 4 bases, J shed 4 bases, and the junction held 4 bases outside the gene matches. CDR3 bases: TGCAGTGCTAACCTAGCGGATTACAATGAGCAGTTCTTC. This gives the protein CSANLADYNEQFF.

This chain links TRBV27 with TRBJ2-3; D gene uncertain. V was clipped by 5 bases and J by 2 bases, with 8 bases between them. The CDR3 has 13 residues. Germline V gives CDR1 MNHEY, CDR2 SMNVEV (reference sequence). CDR3 loop: CASSTSYTDTQYF. CDR3 coding DNA: TGTGCCAGCAGTACCTCCTACACAGATACGCAGTATTTT.

This chain connects TRBV18 to TRBJ2-7, with 9 positions matching TRBD1. Unmatched junction bases numbered 3, after V lost 2 bases and J lost 1 base. Per the germline V gene, CDR1 is KGHSH and CDR2 is LQKENI. The CDR3 extends over 15 amino acids. In DNA, the CDR3 is TGTGCCAGCTCACCATGGGACAGGGCTTCCTACGAGCAGTACTTC. This gives the protein CASSPWDRASYEQYF.

The CDR3 DNA reads TGTGCCACCAGTACAGGTTCCGTACCAGATACGCAGTATTTT. It yields the protein CATSTGSVPDTQYF. The gene calls are TRBV15 and TRBJ2-3, with a possible D match to TRBD1 (5 bases). This CDR3 is 14 amino acids long. Between the trimmed V and J ends, which lost 6 bases and 4 bases, there was a span of 14 bases. Germline values: CDR1 LNHNV, CDR2 YYDKDF (reference sequence).

The chain has TRBV19 and TRBJ1-5; D not certain. V was cut by 3 bases and J by 2 bases, with 17 bases left in between. Germline CDR1 reads LNHDA; CDR2 reads SQIVND (reference sequence). The CDR3 totals 17 residues. The CDR3 DNA reads as TGTGCCAGTAGTATTCTCGGTCCTGATCGGGGCAATCAGCCCCAGCATTTT. Translated: CASSILGPDRGNQPQHF.

The V gene is TRBV25-1, the J gene TRBJ2-5; D gene ambiguous. This CDR3 is built from 15 residues. CDR1 is MGHDK and CDR2 is SYGVNS in the germline V gene. The V and J ends lost 3 bases and 5 bases respectively, with 16 bases between them. CDR3 nucleotide sequence: TGTGCCAGCAGTGAGTCCGGACCCCAAGGGGAGACCCAGTACTTC. Amino acid sequence: CASSESGPQGETQYF.

The chain employs TRBV4-1 and TRBJ2-7; TRBD2 matches at 8 bases. Germline values: CDR1 MGHRA, CDR2 YSYEKL. This CDR3 comprises 14 residues. Unmatched junction bases numbered 4, after V lost 3 bases and J lost 3 bases. The chain's CDR3 is CASSHRGGFYEQYF. The CDR3 DNA reads as TGCGCCAGCAGCCATCGGGGGGGTTTCTACGAGCAGTACTTC.